This T cell receptor beta chain stems from a study of blood T cells in healthy people across ages. At the level of the study: About one barcoded beta molecule per two T cells was captured by template switching.

There are a few counts of this clonotype. Its specificity is not known. It was with a sample-barcoded 5' primer and a J-beta primer mix that a second PCR of about 6 to 12 cycles was run. Using its own MiXCR run on the 5' RACE reads, TCRdb lists one record per CDR3 protein. The sample yields fewer than 900,000 distinct CDR3 sequences, around 49% seen once. This CDR3 is built from 20 residues. The J segment lost 4 bases and the V segment lost 4 bases, leaving 17 bases of the junction unmatched. Germline-derived CDR1 and CDR2 are MDHEN and SYDVKM. General observations from the study: Expanded clonotype changes were possibly confounded by unknown donor CMV status.

For every donor, a draw yielded 9.5 to 10 milliliters of peripheral blood. The clonotype comes from a woman aged 60-75 years in good health. Sequenced input: blood. The chain employs TRBV28 and TRBJ2-3; 13 nucleotides align to TRBD2. The CDR3 bases are TGTGCCAGCAGTTCCGGGACAGGAAGGACTAGCGGGAGTGGGGCAGATACGCAGTATTTT. Translating it yields CASSSGTGRTSGSGADTQYF.